One and the same sample provided the 15 T cell receptor beta chains below, sequenced in a study of blood T cell repertoires in COVID-19. Profiling relied on immunoSEQ multiplex PCR, and the TCRdb table lists in-frame clones only, not all of them. This table has about 220,000 clones, approximately 86% appearing once. The sequencing input was peripheral blood. These receptors originate from a woman aged 80 or over with acute or convalescent COVID-19.

V gene TRBV4-1 combines with J gene TRBJ1-2; D gene uncertain. With 0 bases removed from V and 3 bases from J, the gap between germline ends came to 11 bases. Germline lookup yields CDR1 MGHRA and CDR2 YSYEKL. The CDR3 contains 15 residues. CDR3 loop: CASSQDRLRDYGYTF. CDR3 DNA: TGCGCCAGCAGCCAAGATCGCCTACGAGACTATGGCTACACCTTC.

A note on this clone: The junction shows a germline mismatch at one end, possibly a read error. Other DNA sequences in this specimen translate into the identical CDR3. The V and J genes are TRBV2 and TRBJ2-7, with D maybe TRBD1 (6 bases). CDR1 is SNHLY and CDR2 is FYNNEI in the germline V gene. This CDR3 spans 13 amino acids. CDR3 amino acids: CASSVRDTNEQYF. In DNA, the CDR3 is TGTGCCAGCAGTGTCCGGGACACCAACGAGCAGTATTTC.

This chain joins TRBV28 and TRBJ1-5; no clear D. Germline V lookup: CDR1 MDHEN, CDR2 SYDVKM. V lost 6 bases and J 2 bases, leaving 11 bases between the germline ends. The CDR3 extends over 14 amino acids. The chain's CDR3 is CASSPLGGNQPQHF. For the CDR3, the DNA is TGTGCCAGCAGCCCTCTGGGAGGCAATCAGCCCCAGCATTTT.

The J gene is TRBJ1-6, the V gene TRBV28, with a weak D call TRBD1 (5 bases). CDR1 and CDR2 (germline): MDHEN, SYDVKM. CDR3 length: 14 residues. Between the trimmed V and J ends, which lost 7 bases and 4 bases, there was a span of 11 bases. The CDR3, as DNA: TGTGCCAGCACAGGGCAGTTTTATAATTCACCCCTCCACTTT. Translation: CASTGQFYNSPLHF.

The chain joins TRBV14 to TRBJ2-1; 10 bases are a match to TRBD1. Germline CDR1 is SGHDN and CDR2 is FVKESK. This CDR3 contains 16 residues. The ends lost 6 bases at V and 9 bases at J; junction bases unmatched: 14. CDR3 loop: CASRRTGTGEKGEQFF. The CDR3 DNA reads TGTGCCAGCAGGCGTACCGGGACAGGGGAAAAGGGTGAGCAGTTCTTC.

The CDR3 protein is CASRPGQGMGSTQYF. The CDR3 bases are TGTGCCAGCAGGCCGGGACAGGGGATGGGGTCGACGCAGTATTTT. J is TRBJ2-3 and V is TRBV6-5; 10 bases align to TRBD1. CDR1 is MNHEY, CDR2 SVGAGI, per germline. Trimming took 6 bases from V and 9 from J; bases not matched to a gene: 12. CDR3 length: 15 residues.

This chain links TRBV5-4 with TRBJ1-6; D possibly corresponds to TRBD1 (5 bases). The CDR3 spans 14 residues. Germline assignment: CDR1 SGHNT and CDR2 YYREEE (reference sequence). Trimming removed 4 bases from V and 9 bases from J, with 14 bases in between. The CDR3 bases are TGTGCCAGCAGCCCGGGGACTGAGGGTTCACCCCTCCACTTT. Translating gives CASSPGTEGSPLHF.

The V and J genes are TRBV6-5 and TRBJ1-2; D possibly corresponds to TRBD1 (5 bases). Per the germline V gene, CDR1 is MNHEY and CDR2 is SVGAGI. This CDR3 region has 14 residues. V lost 7 bases to trimming and J lost 2 bases, with 14 bases between them. The CDR3 nucleotides are TGTGCCAGCACCGGCCAACGGGGGAACTATGGCTACACCTTC. The encoded protein is CASTGQRGNYGYTF.

This clone was found once. The V and J genes are TRBV12-3 or TRBV12-4 and TRBJ2-3; unclear D gene. The length of the CDR3 is 12 residues. Trimming took 5 bases from V and 2 from J, leaving 5 bases between them. The CDR3 here is CASSPITDTQYF. As DNA, the CDR3 is TGTGCCAGCAGTCCTATCACAGATACGCAGTATTTT.

The CDR3 sequence is CSAGGQGAAEAFF. The CDR3 DNA reads TGCAGCGCCGGGGGACAGGGGGCGGCTGAAGCTTTCTTT. This sequence joins TRBV29-1 and TRBJ1-1; 12 nucleotides line up with TRBD1. With 7 bases clipped from V and 6 bases from J, the junction kept 6 bases outside the gene matches. Germline loops: CDR1 SQVTM, CDR2 ANQGSEA. The CDR3 has 13 amino acids.

This chain uses TRBV6-2 or TRBV6-3 with TRBJ1-1, with 10 bases matching TRBD1. Germline CDR1 is MNHEY and CDR2 is SVGEGT. The V segment lost 1 base and the J segment 1 base; nucleotides outside the gene matches: 12. CDR3 length: 19 amino acids. Here the CDR3 reads CASSYYLPGTGAPNTEAFF. CDR3 coding DNA: TGTGCCAGCAGTTACTATCTCCCCGGGACAGGGGCCCCGAACACTGAAGCTTTCTTT.

This sequence joins TRBV2 and TRBJ2-4; tentative D call: TRBD2 (5 bases). The length of the CDR3 is 14 residues. The germline V and J ends were trimmed by 3 bases and 0 bases, with 6 bases remaining between them. Germline-derived CDR1 and CDR2 are SNHLY and FYNNEI. CDR3 nucleotides: TGTGCCAGCAGTGATGGGAGAGCCAAAAACATTCAGTACTTC. Translated, it gives CASSDGRAKNIQYF. The full variable domain, rest sourced from reference TRBV2 and TRBJ2-4, is EPEVTQTPSHQVTQMGQEVILRCVPISNHLYFYWYRQILGQKVEFLVSFYNNEISEKSEIFDDQFSVERPDGSNFTLKIRSTKLEDSAMYFCASSDGRAKNIQYFGAGTRLSVL.

The gene calls are TRBV9 and TRBJ1-3; D possibly corresponds to TRBD1 (5 bases). In germline, CDR1 is SGDLS, CDR2 YYNGEE. This CDR3 has 15 amino acids. With 4 bases removed from V and 4 bases from J, the gap between germline ends came to 15 bases. The CDR3 DNA reads TGTGCCAGCAGCCCAGGCGGGACTTCCGGAAACACCATATATTTT. Residues: CASSPGGTSGNTIYF.

This chain joins TRBV6-1 and TRBJ1-4; TRBD1 aligns across 11 bases. The ends lost 3 bases at V and 5 bases at J; junction bases unmatched: 5. Germline assignment: CDR1 MNHNS and CDR2 SASEGT. The CDR3 sequence is 16 residues long. The CDR3 loop reads CASSDGTGGYNEKLFF. CDR3 coding DNA: TGTGCCAGCAGTGACGGGACAGGGGGGTACAATGAAAAACTGTTTTTT.

The CDR3 is CASSEIGQSYEQYF. The DNA for the CDR3 is TGTGCCAGCAGTGAAATCGGACAGTCCTACGAGCAGTACTTC. The V and J genes are TRBV6-1 and TRBJ2-7; a possible D gene is TRBD1 (6 bases). CDR3 length: 14 residues. The V end lost 2 bases, the J end lost 1 base, and 9 bases lay between the germline ends. CDR1 is MNHNS, CDR2 SASEGT, per germline.